The clone carrying this T cell receptor (beta chain) was seen once. The sample originates from a study of shared clonotypes between healthy human individuals. Study summary: Researchers assigned three CD4 naive, three CD4 memory, two CD8 naive and one CD8 memory plate to each donor.

Germline V gives CDR1 SGHVS, CDR2 FNYEAQ. CDR3 length equals 17 residues. The V segment lost 5 bases and the J segment 7 bases; nucleotides outside the gene matches: 15. An even split of each subset's genomic DNA across several immunoSEQ plates was performed. Only in-frame clones appear in the TCRdb table, and some are missing; sequencing was by immunoSEQ multiplex PCR. The sample records 1,400,000 or so clones, 98% being singletons. This sequence joins TRBV7-6 and TRBJ2-1; 9 bases line up with TRBD1. The sample comprised naive CD4+ T cells sorted from blood. Indicated subset: CD45RA+ positively selected. The origin of this receptor is a man younger than 40 in good health. DNA of the CDR3: TGTGCCAGCAGCCCCATTACCGGGACAGGGCCTATGAATGAGCAGTTCTTC. Its protein product is CASSPITGTGPMNEQFF.